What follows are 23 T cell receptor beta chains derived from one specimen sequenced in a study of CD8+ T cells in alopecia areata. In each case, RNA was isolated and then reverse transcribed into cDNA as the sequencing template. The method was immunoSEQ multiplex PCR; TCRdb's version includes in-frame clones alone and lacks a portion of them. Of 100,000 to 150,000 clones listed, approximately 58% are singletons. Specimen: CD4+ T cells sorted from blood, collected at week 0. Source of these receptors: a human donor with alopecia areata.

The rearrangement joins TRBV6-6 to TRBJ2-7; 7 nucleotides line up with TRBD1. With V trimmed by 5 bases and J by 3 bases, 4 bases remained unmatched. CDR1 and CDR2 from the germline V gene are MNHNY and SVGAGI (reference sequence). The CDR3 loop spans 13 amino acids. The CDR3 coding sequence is TGTGCCAGCAGTACGACAGGGAACTACGAGCAGTACTTC. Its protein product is CASSTTGNYEQYF.

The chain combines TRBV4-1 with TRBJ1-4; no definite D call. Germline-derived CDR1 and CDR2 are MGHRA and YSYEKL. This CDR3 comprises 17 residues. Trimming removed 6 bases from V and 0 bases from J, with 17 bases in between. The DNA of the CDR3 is TGCGCCAGCAGTTTCACGGGCAGGATCGCAACTAATGAAAAACTGTTTTTT. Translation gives CASSFTGRIATNEKLFF.

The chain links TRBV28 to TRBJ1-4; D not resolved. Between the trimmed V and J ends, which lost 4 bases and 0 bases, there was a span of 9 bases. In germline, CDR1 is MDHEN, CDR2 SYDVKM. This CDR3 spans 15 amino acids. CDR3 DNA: TGTGCCAGCAGTTCCTGGAGTGCAACTAATGAAAAACTGTTTTTT. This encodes CASSSWSATNEKLFF.

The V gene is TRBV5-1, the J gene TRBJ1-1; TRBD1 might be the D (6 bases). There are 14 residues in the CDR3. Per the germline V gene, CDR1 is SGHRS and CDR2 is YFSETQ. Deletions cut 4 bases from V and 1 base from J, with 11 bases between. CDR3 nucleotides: TGCGCCAGCAGCCTGGGGGCCGGGAACACTGAAGCTTTCTTT. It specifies CASSLGAGNTEAFF.

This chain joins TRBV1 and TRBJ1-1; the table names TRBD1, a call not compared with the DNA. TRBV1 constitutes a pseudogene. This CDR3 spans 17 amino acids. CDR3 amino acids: CTSSQDRQGTVNTEAFF. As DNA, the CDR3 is TGCACCAGCAGCCAAGATCGACAGGGGACAGTCAACACTGAAGCTTTCTTT.

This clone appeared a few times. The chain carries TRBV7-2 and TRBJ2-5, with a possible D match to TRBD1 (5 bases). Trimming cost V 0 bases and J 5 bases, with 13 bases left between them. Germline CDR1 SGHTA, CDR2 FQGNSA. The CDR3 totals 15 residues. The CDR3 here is CASSLALMGRETQYF. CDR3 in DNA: TGTGCCAGCAGCTTAGCGCTAATGGGGCGGGAGACCCAGTACTTC.

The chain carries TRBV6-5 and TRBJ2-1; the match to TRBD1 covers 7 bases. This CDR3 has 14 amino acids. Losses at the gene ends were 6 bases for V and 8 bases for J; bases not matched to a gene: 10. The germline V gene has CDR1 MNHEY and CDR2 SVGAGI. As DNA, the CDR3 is TGTGCCAGCAGCCATCCGACAGGGCTCGATGAGCAGTTCTTC. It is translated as CASSHPTGLDEQFF.

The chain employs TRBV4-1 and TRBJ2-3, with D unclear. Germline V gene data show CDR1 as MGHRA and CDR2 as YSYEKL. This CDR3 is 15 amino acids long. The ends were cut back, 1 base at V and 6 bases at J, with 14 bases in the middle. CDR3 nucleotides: TGCGCCAGCAGCCAAGTAAGCGCCCCTTCGGATACGCAGTATTTT. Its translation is CASSQVSAPSDTQYF.

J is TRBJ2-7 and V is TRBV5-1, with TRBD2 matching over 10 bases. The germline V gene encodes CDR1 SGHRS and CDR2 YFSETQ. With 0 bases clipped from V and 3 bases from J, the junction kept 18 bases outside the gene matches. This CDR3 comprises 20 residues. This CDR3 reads CASSLASLAGAPGGHYEQYF. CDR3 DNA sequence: TGCGCCAGCAGCTTGGCCTCCCTAGCGGGAGCTCCCGGCGGACACTACGAGCAGTACTTC.

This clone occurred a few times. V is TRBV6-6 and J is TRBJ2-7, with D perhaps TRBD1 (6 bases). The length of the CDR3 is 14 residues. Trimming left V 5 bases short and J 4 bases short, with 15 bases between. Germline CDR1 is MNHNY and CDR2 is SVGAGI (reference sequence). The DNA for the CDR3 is TGTGCCAGCAGTCAGAGGACAGATGCTTACGAGCAGTACTTC. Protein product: CASSQRTDAYEQYF.

The CDR3 here is CAWSRRGGTEAFF. The CDR3 DNA sequence: TGTGCCTGGAGTCGCAGGGGAGGCACTGAAGCTTTCTTT. This chain links TRBV30 with TRBJ1-1, with a possible D match to TRBD1 (6 bases). Per the germline V gene, CDR1 is GTSNPN and CDR2 is SVGIG (reference sequence). This CDR3 has 13 amino acids. V gave up 2 bases and J gave up 4 bases, with 11 bases separating them.

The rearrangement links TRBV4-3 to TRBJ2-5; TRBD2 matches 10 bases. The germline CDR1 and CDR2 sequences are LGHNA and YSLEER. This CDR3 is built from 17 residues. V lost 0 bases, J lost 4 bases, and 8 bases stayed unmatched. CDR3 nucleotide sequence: TGCGCCAGCAGCCAAGAGTCACGGAGCGGGAGGGGAGAGACCCAGTACTTC. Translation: CASSQESRSGRGETQYF.

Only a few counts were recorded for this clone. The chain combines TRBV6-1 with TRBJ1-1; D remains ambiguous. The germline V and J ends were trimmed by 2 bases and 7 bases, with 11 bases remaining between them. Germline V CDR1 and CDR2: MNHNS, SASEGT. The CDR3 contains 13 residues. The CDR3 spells CASSEYMAIEAFF. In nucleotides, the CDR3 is TGTGCCAGCAGTGAATATATGGCAATTGAAGCTTTCTTT.

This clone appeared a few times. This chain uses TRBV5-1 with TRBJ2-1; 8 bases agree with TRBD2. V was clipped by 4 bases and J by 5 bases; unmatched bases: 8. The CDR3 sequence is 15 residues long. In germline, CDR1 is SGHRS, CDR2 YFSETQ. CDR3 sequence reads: CASSPAGGPNNEQFF. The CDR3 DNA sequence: TGCGCCAGCAGCCCGGCGGGGGGCCCAAACAATGAGCAGTTCTTC.

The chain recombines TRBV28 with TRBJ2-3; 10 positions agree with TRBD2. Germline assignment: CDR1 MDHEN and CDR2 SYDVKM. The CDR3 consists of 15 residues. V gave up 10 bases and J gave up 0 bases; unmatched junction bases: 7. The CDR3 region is CATILAGLSTDTQYF. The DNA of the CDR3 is TGTGCCACCATACTAGCGGGGTTAAGCACAGATACGCAGTATTTT.

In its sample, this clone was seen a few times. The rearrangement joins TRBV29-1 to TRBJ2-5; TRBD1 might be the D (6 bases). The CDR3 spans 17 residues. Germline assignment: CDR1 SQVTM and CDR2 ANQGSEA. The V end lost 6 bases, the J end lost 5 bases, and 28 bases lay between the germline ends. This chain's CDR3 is CSVRGLTGRPSMETQYF. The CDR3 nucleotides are TGCAGCGTACGTGGGCTGACAGGCAGACCTTCTATGGAGACCCAGTACTTC.

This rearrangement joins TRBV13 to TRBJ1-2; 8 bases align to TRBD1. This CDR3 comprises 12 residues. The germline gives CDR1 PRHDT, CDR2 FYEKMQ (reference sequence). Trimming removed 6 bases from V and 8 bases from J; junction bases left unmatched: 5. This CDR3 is CASRQGARGYTF. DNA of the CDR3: TGTGCCAGCAGGCAGGGGGCGAGGGGCTACACCTTC. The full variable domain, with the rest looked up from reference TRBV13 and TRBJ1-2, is AAGVIQSPRHLIKEKRETATLKCYPIPRHDTVYWYQQGPGQDPQFLISFYEKMQSDKGSIPDRFSAQQFSDYHSELNMSSLELGDSALYFCASRQGARGYTFGSGTRLTVV.

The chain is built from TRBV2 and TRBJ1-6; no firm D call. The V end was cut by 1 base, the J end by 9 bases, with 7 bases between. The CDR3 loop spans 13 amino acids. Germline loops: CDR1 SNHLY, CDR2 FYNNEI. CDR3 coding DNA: TGTGCCAGCAGTGAAGGGTCCTTTTCACCCCTCCACTTT. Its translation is CASSEGSFSPLHF.

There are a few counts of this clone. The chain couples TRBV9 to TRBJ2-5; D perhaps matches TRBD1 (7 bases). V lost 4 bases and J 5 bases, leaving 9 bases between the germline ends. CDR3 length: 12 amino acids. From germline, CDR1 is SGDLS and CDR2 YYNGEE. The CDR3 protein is CASSPGGETQYF. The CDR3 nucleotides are TGTGCCAGCAGCCCAGGGGGGGAGACCCAGTACTTC. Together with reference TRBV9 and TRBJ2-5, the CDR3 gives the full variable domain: DSGVTQTPKHLITATGQRVTLRCSPRSGDLSVYWYQQSLDQGLQFLIQYYNGEERAKGNILERFSAQQFPDLHSELNLSSLELGDSALYFCASSPGGETQYFGPGTRLLVL.

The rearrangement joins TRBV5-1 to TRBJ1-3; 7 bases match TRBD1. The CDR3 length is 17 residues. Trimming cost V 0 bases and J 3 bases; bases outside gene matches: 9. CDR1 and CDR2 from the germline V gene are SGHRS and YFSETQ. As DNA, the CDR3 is TGCGCCAGCAGCTTGGGACAGGGTTCGTCTAGTGGAAACACCATATATTTT. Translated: CASSLGQGSSSGNTIYF. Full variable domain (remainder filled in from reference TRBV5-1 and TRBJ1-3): KAGVTQTPRYLIKTRGQQVTLSCSPISGHRSVSWYQQTPGQGLQFLFEYFSETQRNKGNFPGRFSGRQFSNSRSEMNVSTLELGDSALYLCASSLGQGSSSGNTIYFGEGSWLTVV.

CDR3 nucleotide sequence: TGCGCCAGCAGCGTGCTGGGCAATGAGCAGTTCTTC. Protein sequence: CASSVLGNEQFF. The chain couples TRBV4-1 to TRBJ2-1; the D is unclear. Germline loops: CDR1 MGHRA, CDR2 YSYEKL. V dropped 5 bases and J dropped 6 bases, with 8 bases sitting between them. This CDR3 is built from 12 residues.

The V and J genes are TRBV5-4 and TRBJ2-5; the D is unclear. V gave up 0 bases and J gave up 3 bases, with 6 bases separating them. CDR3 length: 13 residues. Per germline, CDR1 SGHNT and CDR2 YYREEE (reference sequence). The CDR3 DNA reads TGTGCCAGCAGCTTGGTAGCTGAAGAGACCCAGTACTTC. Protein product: CASSLVAEETQYF.

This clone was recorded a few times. The CDR3 sequence: CAWSGRRRGSPPNEQFF. In DNA form, the CDR3 reads TGTGCCTGGAGTGGTCGACGAAGGGGTAGCCCTCCCAATGAGCAGTTCTTC. This chain uses TRBV30 with TRBJ2-1, with D maybe TRBD1 (5 bases). Per germline, CDR1 GTSNPN and CDR2 SVGIG (reference sequence). V was clipped by 1 base and J by 6 bases, with 22 bases between them. The CDR3 contains 17 residues. Complete variable domain (other parts from reference TRBV30 and TRBJ2-1): SQTIHQWPATLVQPVGSPLSLECTVEGTSNPNLYWYRQAAGRGLQLLFYSVGIGQISSEVPQNLSASRPQDRQFILSSKKLLLSDSGFYLCAWSGRRRGSPPNEQFFGPGTRLTVL.